Listed here are 5 T cell receptor beta chains from one sample, sequenced in a study of T cells in Graves' hyperthyroidism and ophthalmopathy. Template material for amplifying TCR beta CDR3 regions consisted of RNA transcripts. Using the HTBI primer set, a first-round RT-PCR was run on the TCR CDR3. Via MiXCR, TCRdb re-called the multiplex PCR reads, giving one row per CDR3 protein. The sample lists about 740,000 distinct CDR3 sequences, around 13% occurring once. Sequences were obtained from blood. The receptors were gathered from a woman younger than 30 with Graves' hyperthyroidism.

This chain joins TRBV3-1 and TRBJ2-5; TRBD1 or TRBD2 may be the D gene (5 bases each). In germline, CDR1 is LGHDT, CDR2 YNNKEL (reference sequence). The V end was cut by 5 bases, the J end by 6 bases, with 13 bases between. The CDR3 loop spans 13 amino acids. The CDR3 DNA follows: TGTGCCAGCAGCTCTTCGGGGCGGCAGACCCAGTACTTC. Encoded protein: CASSSSGRQTQYF.

The rearrangement uses TRBV28 and TRBJ1-2; D gene unclear. The CDR3 is made up of 13 amino acids. The germline CDR1 and CDR2 sequences are MDHEN and SYDVKM. Between the trimmed V and J ends, which lost 2 bases and 1 base, there was a span of 5 bases. The CDR3 region is CASSLRVNYGYTF. Written as DNA, the CDR3 is TGTGCCAGCAGTTTACGAGTTAACTATGGCTACACCTTC.

The chain combines TRBV7-2 with TRBJ2-7, with 11 bases fitting TRBD1. CDR3 length equals 15 residues. J lost 6 bases, V lost 6 bases, and 10 bases had no gene match. From germline, CDR1 is SGHTA and CDR2 FQGNSA. DNA for the CDR3: TGTGCCAGCAGTTACGTAGGGACAGGGGGGACCGAGCAGTACTTC. It is translated as CASSYVGTGGTEQYF.

V is TRBV20-1 and J is TRBJ2-1; 8 bases are shared with TRBD2. CDR1 and CDR2 (germline): DFQATT, SNEGSKA (reference sequence). After removal of 1 base from V and 9 bases from J, the junction contained 8 bases not matched to a gene. CDR3 size: 14 residues. CDR3 region: CSARVLRGAGEQFF. The CDR3 coding sequence is TGCAGTGCTAGAGTACTGCGGGGGGCAGGTGAGCAGTTCTTC.

This clonotype came up a few times. V and J are TRBV2 and TRBJ2-2; a weak D match, TRBD2 (6 bases). Trimming shortened V by 4 bases and J by 2 bases, and 14 bases separated the two germline ends. Germline loops: CDR1 SNHLY, CDR2 FYNNEI. This CDR3 has 16 amino acids. The CDR3 DNA follows: TGTGCCAGCAGTGCCCGCGGGGCCTTAAACACCGGGGAGCTGTTTTTT. The encoded protein is CASSARGALNTGELFF.